Following are 3 T cell receptor beta chains from one sample sequenced in a study of T cells in localized non-small cell lung cancer. Using immunoSEQ multiplex PCR, the repertoire was profiled, and TCRdb retains in-frame clones only, with some absent. Altogether 130,000 or so clones are present, more than 70% being singletons, with the ten largest covering approximately 1.5%. Source: peripheral blood, taken before any cancer treatment. The receptors derive from a female donor aged 60 or older with stage I lung adenocarcinoma.

CDR3 sequence (DNA): TGTGCCAGCAGCTCTGGTGCGGGTTATAATCAGCCCCAGCATTTT. Amino acid sequence: CASSSGAGYNQPQHF. The J gene is TRBJ1-5, the V gene TRBV6-5; D unresolved. CDR3 length equals 15 residues. CDR1 and CDR2 from the germline V gene are MNHEY and SVGAGI. V was pared by 6 bases and J by 4 bases, with 16 bases between.

J is TRBJ2-1 and V is TRBV9; D perhaps matches TRBD2 (6 bases). V was pared by 4 bases and J by 8 bases, with 10 bases between. CDR3 size: 12 residues. Looked up from germline, CDR1 is SGDLS and CDR2 is YYNGEE. CDR3 amino acids: CASSQAGYEQFF. The CDR3, as DNA: TGTGCCAGCAGCCAAGCGGGCTATGAGCAGTTCTTC.

The V gene is TRBV28, the J gene TRBJ1-1, with D possibly matching TRBD1 (6 bases). Germline lookup yields CDR1 MDHEN and CDR2 SYDVKM. This CDR3 contains 15 residues. CDR3 region: CAILPDSRPVTEAFF. CDR3 DNA: TGTGCTATCCTCCCGGACAGCCGCCCGGTCACTGAAGCTTTCTTT.